The entry that follows covers one TCR beta chain sequence. This CDR3 region has 14 residues. Germline V gene sequence: CDR1 LNHDA, CDR2 SQIVND (reference sequence). V dropped 3 bases and J dropped 4; count of bases not matched to a gene: 3. The method was immunoSEQ multiplex PCR; TCRdb's version includes in-frame clones alone and lacks a portion of them. The data show about 94,000 clones, 93% seen once. This sample is part of a study of Tregs in tolerant kidney transplant recipients. Study context: The nonmyeloablative bone marrow transplants came from related graft donors, with transient mixed chimerism.

CD4+CD25+CD127- Tregs, CD4+CD25- non-Tregs, CD4 and CD8 cells were sorted. The clonotype was recovered from a human donor who received a combined kidney and bone marrow transplant. Material: CD4+ T cells from blood, obtained before the transplant. The chain links TRBV19 to TRBJ1-2; 9 positions agree with TRBD1. This chain's CDR3 is CASSMGQGVYGYTF. The DNA for the CDR3 is TGTGCCAGTAGTATGGGACAGGGAGTCTATGGCTACACCTTC.